This entry lists 24 T cell receptor beta chains sequenced from one sample in a study of graft-versus-host responses after intestinal transplantation. TCRdb's table, derived via immunoSEQ multiplex PCR, lists solely in-frame clones and lacks some. The repertoire consists of roughly 80,000 clones, with around 86% occurring once and the leading ten covering under 9.5%. Their antigens remain unidentified. The sequencing here drew on unstimulated CD8+ T cells sorted from spleen or lymph node cells, taken before transplant. These receptors originate from a human donor who was the organ donor for an intestinal transplant.

A remark on this clone: One end of the junction is discordant with germline, which a read error may explain. Other DNA sequences in this specimen translate into the identical CDR3. The chain has TRBV7-9 and TRBJ1-2, with TRBD1 as a possible D gene (6 bases). CDR3 length: 16 amino acids. Germline loops: CDR1 SEHNR, CDR2 FQNEAQ (reference sequence). This CDR3 is CASSPPRDTRRYGYTF. In nucleotides, the CDR3 is TGCGCCAGCAGCCCCCCCCGGGACACCCGAAGGTATGGCTACACCTTC.

This rearrangement joins TRBV2 to TRBJ2-5, with D maybe TRBD2 (6 bases). The J call may be incorrect, as the DNA end agrees better with TRBJ2-7. Per the germline V gene, CDR1 is SNHLY and CDR2 is FYNNEI. The CDR3 runs 13 residues. The CDR3, as DNA: TGTGCCAGCAAGGAGGGACCGGGCTACGAGCAGTACTTC. Amino acid sequence: CASKEGPGYEQYF.

The genes are TRBV11-3 and TRBJ2-7; D may be TRBD1 (6 bases). Per the germline V gene, CDR1 is SGHNT and CDR2 is YENEEA. This CDR3 is built from 14 residues. Trimming shortened V by 3 bases and J by 0 bases, and 9 bases separated the two germline ends. The CDR3 is CASSFTGSSYEQYF. The CDR3 bases are TGTGCCAGCAGCTTTACAGGGAGCTCCTACGAGCAGTACTTC.

The chain employs TRBV28 and TRBJ1-2; no clear D. The CDR3 runs to 13 residues. The V and J ends lost 5 bases and 4 bases respectively, with 11 bases between them. Per the germline V gene, CDR1 is MDHEN and CDR2 is SYDVKM. This CDR3 reads CASSEDTFYGYTF. CDR3 nucleotide sequence: TGTGCCAGCAGTGAAGACACCTTCTATGGCTACACCTTC.

Comment on this clone: Additional DNA sequences in this sample encode the identical CDR3. This chain joins TRBV11-3 and TRBJ2-7; 7 bases fit TRBD2. V dropped 1 base and J dropped 4; count of bases not matched to a gene: 4. Per the germline V gene, CDR1 is SGHNT and CDR2 is YENEEA. CDR3 size: 14 residues. CDR3 bases: TGTGCCAGCAGCTTAGCGGGGGGTTCATACGAGCAGTACTTC. Protein sequence: CASSLAGGSYEQYF. Filled out from reference TRBV11-3 and TRBJ2-7, the complete variable domain reads EAGVVQSPRYKIIEKKQPVAFWCNPISGHNTLYWYLQNLGQGPELLIRYENEEAVDDSQLPKDRFSAERLKGVDSTLKIQPAELGDSAVYLCASSLAGGSYEQYFGPGTRLTVT.

This clone was seen a single time. V is TRBV6-5 and J is TRBJ1-4; unclear D gene. V was pared by 4 bases and J by 5 bases, with 11 bases between. The CDR3 consists of 14 residues. CDR1 is MNHEY and CDR2 is SVGAGI in the germline V gene. The CDR3 nucleotides read TGTGCCAGCAGTTCAGGTGTACTAAATGAAAAACTGTTTTTT. Protein product: CASSSGVLNEKLFF.

This chain joins TRBV4-1 and TRBJ2-5; 8 bases are a match to TRBD1. This CDR3 comprises 16 residues. Looked up from germline, CDR1 is MGHRA and CDR2 is YSYEKL. The ends lost 2 bases at V and 5 bases at J; junction bases unmatched: 10. Here the CDR3 reads CASSQPSWTGLETQYF. The CDR3 coding sequence is TGCGCCAGCAGCCAACCGTCCTGGACAGGGTTGGAGACCCAGTACTTC.

Turning to this clone: Its ends do not fully match the called genes, so a read error is possible. The chain uses TRBV5-5 and TRBJ2-6, with D possibly TRBD2 on 5 matching bases. Germline V gene lookup returns CDR1 SGHKS and CDR2 YYEKEE (reference sequence). The CDR3 is 18 amino acids. For the CDR3, the DNA is TGTACCAGCTGTTCGACTATCCTCGCACAAAGTCGGGCCAACGTCCTTACTTTC. Translating gives CTSCSTILAQSRANVLTF.

The J gene is TRBJ2-7, the V gene TRBV6-5; 9 bases map to TRBD1. The V gene end was trimmed by 2 bases and the J gene end by 4 bases; junction bases not matched to a gene: 3. Germline V gene data show CDR1 as MNHEY and CDR2 as SVGAGI. The CDR3 spans 14 residues. The CDR3 DNA reads as TGTGCCAGCAGTTACGTCGACAGGGGGTACGAGCAGTACTTC. This codes for CASSYVDRGYEQYF.

The V and J genes are TRBV29-1 and TRBJ2-7; tentative D call: TRBD2 (6 bases). There are 10 residues in the CDR3. Between the trimmed V and J ends, which lost 6 bases and 3 bases, there was a span of 6 bases. Germline loops: CDR1 SQVTM, CDR2 ANQGSEA. CDR3 bases: TGCAGCGTGGGGGGCTACGAGCAGTACTTC. This encodes CSVGGYEQYF.

The chain couples TRBV27 to TRBJ1-6; no reliable D call. CDR3 length equals 13 residues. The V end was cut by 3 bases, the J end by 9 bases, with 9 bases between. CDR1 is MNHEY, CDR2 SMNVEV, per germline (reference sequence). The DNA of the CDR3 is TGTGCCAGCAGTTTGACCTGGGGTTCACCCCTCCACTTT. It specifies CASSLTWGSPLHF.

This clone was picked up a small number of times. The rearrangement uses TRBV15 and TRBJ1-5; 9 bases map to TRBD1. The CDR3 has 19 residues. In germline, CDR1 is LNHNV, CDR2 YYDKDF (reference sequence). J was trimmed by 2 bases and V by 1 base; bases with no gene match: 12. CDR3 sequence reads: CATSRGVGQGTSRNQPQHF. The CDR3 DNA reads TGTGCCACCAGCAGAGGAGTGGGACAGGGAACCTCTCGCAATCAGCCCCAGCATTTT.

This clone has a handful of counts. The same CDR3 also results from other DNA sequences found in this sample. The CDR3 protein is CSVEVQGTGANVLTF. Here the CDR3 DNA reads TGCAGCGTTGAAGTCCAAGGGACAGGGGCCAACGTCCTGACTTTC. V gene TRBV29-1 combines with J gene TRBJ2-6; D perhaps matches TRBD1 (6 bases). V dropped 1 base and J dropped 4 bases, with 11 bases sitting between them. CDR3 length: 15 residues. Per the germline V gene, CDR1 is SQVTM and CDR2 is ANQGSEA.

The chain combines TRBV28 with TRBJ2-3, with 9 bases aligning to TRBD1. V shed 5 bases and J 7 bases; nucleotides not matched to a gene: 7. Germline CDR1 is MDHEN and CDR2 is SYDVKM. The CDR3 is 14 amino acids. The CDR3 DNA follows: TGTGCCAGCAGTAAACAGGGGGCCGGGAATACGCAGTATTTT. Encoded protein: CASSKQGAGNTQYF. The full variable domain, completed using reference TRBV28 and TRBJ2-3, is DVKVTQSSRYLVKRTGEKVFLECVQDMDHENMFWYRQDPGLGLRLIYFSYDVKMKEKGDIPEGYSVSREKKERFSLILESASTNQTSMYLCASSKQGAGNTQYFGPGTRLTVL.

The J gene is TRBJ2-2, the V gene TRBV6-5; D unclear. CDR3 length: 16 residues. CDR1 and CDR2 from the germline V gene are MNHEY and SVGAGI. The V end was cut by 0 bases, the J end by 6 bases, with 14 bases between. The CDR3 here is CASSYSIQPGPGELFF. The CDR3 nucleotides read TGTGCCAGCAGTTACTCGATACAGCCAGGTCCCGGGGAGCTGTTTTTT.

The rearrangement links TRBV9 to TRBJ1-2, with D possibly being TRBD1 (5 bases). This CDR3 spans 16 amino acids. Germline V gene data show CDR1 as SGDLS and CDR2 as YYNGEE. Trimming pared 0 bases from V and 6 bases from J, leaving 18 bases between. The CDR3 bases are TGTGCCAGCAGCGTAGGAGGCGGGATTCTAGGGGATGGCTACACCTTC. This gives the protein CASSVGGGILGDGYTF.

V usage is TRBV29-1 and J usage is TRBJ1-2; D perhaps matches TRBD1 (5 bases). The germline CDR1 and CDR2 sequences are SQVTM and ANQGSEA. V shed 3 bases and J shed 4 bases, with 15 bases lying between them. CDR3 size: 14 residues. As DNA, the CDR3 is TGCAGCGTTGATGGGGACCCCGGATCCTATGGCTACACCTTC. This encodes CSVDGDPGSYGYTF.

This chain joins TRBV5-6 and TRBJ1-6; possibly TRBD1 for D (5 bases). This CDR3 region has 14 residues. The V gene lost 0 bases and the J gene lost 10 bases, with 11 bases spanning the gap. In germline, CDR1 is SGHDT, CDR2 YYEEEE. The CDR3 DNA is TGTGCCAGCAGCTTGGGGCAGGGCAACTCACCCCTCCACTTT. Translated, it gives CASSLGQGNSPLHF.

The chain combines TRBV28 with TRBJ2-7, with 7 positions matching TRBD1. The germline CDR1 and CDR2 sequences are MDHEN and SYDVKM. The CDR3 runs to 15 residues. The ends lost 2 bases at V and 3 bases at J; junction bases unmatched: 7. CDR3 amino acids: CASSLGTVLFYEQYF. For the CDR3, the DNA is TGTGCCAGCAGTTTAGGGACAGTCCTTTTCTACGAGCAGTACTTC.

The chain is built from TRBV2 and TRBJ1-1; 10 bases fit TRBD1. Trimming at V came to 4 bases and at J to 4 bases, leaving 15 bases not matched to a gene. Looked up from germline, CDR1 is SNHLY and CDR2 is FYNNEI. The CDR3 extends over 18 amino acids. CDR3 amino acids: CASSGFSGTGVLGTEAFF. CDR3 coding DNA: TGTGCCAGCAGTGGATTCTCCGGGACAGGGGTGTTAGGCACTGAAGCTTTCTTT.

A single count supports this clone. The gene calls are TRBV5-6 and TRBJ2-7; TRBD2 is a possible D gene (5 bases). Germline loops: CDR1 SGHDT, CDR2 YYEEEE. The CDR3 runs 16 residues. Trimming cost V 0 bases and J 7 bases, with 20 bases left between them. CDR3 sequence: CASSLDAQDLWREQYF. CDR3 bases: TGTGCCAGCAGCTTGGACGCGCAGGATCTTTGGAGGGAGCAGTACTTC. The full variable domain, in which reference TRBV5-6 and TRBJ2-7 provide the parts outside the CDR3, is DAGVTQSPTHLIKTRGQQVTLRCSPKSGHDTVSWYQQALGQGPQFIFQYYEEEERQRGNFPDRFSGHQFPNYSSELNVNALLLGDSALYLCASSLDAQDLWREQYFGPGTRLTVT.

The chain links TRBV29-1 to TRBJ2-7, with 11 bases lining up with TRBD1. There are 14 residues in the CDR3. V was clipped by 2 bases and J by 5 bases; unmatched bases: 5. Germline V gene data show CDR1 as SQVTM and CDR2 as ANQGSEA. In DNA, the CDR3 is TGCAGCGTTGAACGGGGGACAGGGGGGGACGAGCAGTACTTC. It specifies CSVERGTGGDEQYF.

This clone was picked up a small number of times. The rearrangement links TRBV5-4 to TRBJ2-1, with TRBD2 as a possible D gene (6 bases). The CDR3 totals 13 residues. Per the germline V gene, CDR1 is SGHNT and CDR2 is YYREEE (reference sequence). V lost 2 bases, J lost 8 bases, and 11 bases lay in between. The CDR3 sequence is CASSLNWGDEQFF. CDR3 DNA: TGTGCCAGCAGCTTAAACTGGGGGGATGAGCAGTTCTTC.

The V call is TRBV4-1, the J call TRBJ2-7; the D gene is possibly TRBD2 (5 bases). The V and J ends lost 1 base and 4 bases respectively, with 20 bases between them. This CDR3 region has 17 residues. Germline V lookup: CDR1 MGHRA, CDR2 YSYEKL. In DNA form, the CDR3 reads TGCGCCAGCAGCCAAGCCACCCGGTCGGGGATTTCATACGAGCAGTACTTC. It yields the protein CASSQATRSGISYEQYF.